This paragraph covers one T cell receptor (beta chain) sequence. Its cognate antigen is unknown. The sample originates from a study of T cell responses to AZD1222 COVID-19 vaccine. Points from the study as a whole: Repertoire sampling occurred only after the peak T cell response. Reportedly, close to half of spike-specific TCRs are directed against unmutated variant regions. Possibly, clonal diversity was underestimated; donors were largely white British and included more females.

The repertoire was sequenced with immunoSEQ multiplex PCR; TCRdb's copy has only in-frame clones and lacks some. The sample yields about 53,000 clones, about 81% seen once. This CDR3 contains 16 residues. Germline lookup yields CDR1 LNHDA and CDR2 SQIVND (reference sequence). The V and J ends lost 5 bases and 4 bases, in that order; junction bases with no gene match: 11. The receptor was isolated from an adult in good health. The rearrangement joins TRBV19 to TRBJ1-2; 9 bases line up with TRBD1. Sequencing used peripheral blood, obtained on day 0 of AZD1222 vaccination. The CDR3: CASSPRTGEGTYGYTF. The CDR3 DNA reads TGTGCCAGTAGTCCTCGGACAGGGGAAGGAACCTATGGCTACACCTTC.